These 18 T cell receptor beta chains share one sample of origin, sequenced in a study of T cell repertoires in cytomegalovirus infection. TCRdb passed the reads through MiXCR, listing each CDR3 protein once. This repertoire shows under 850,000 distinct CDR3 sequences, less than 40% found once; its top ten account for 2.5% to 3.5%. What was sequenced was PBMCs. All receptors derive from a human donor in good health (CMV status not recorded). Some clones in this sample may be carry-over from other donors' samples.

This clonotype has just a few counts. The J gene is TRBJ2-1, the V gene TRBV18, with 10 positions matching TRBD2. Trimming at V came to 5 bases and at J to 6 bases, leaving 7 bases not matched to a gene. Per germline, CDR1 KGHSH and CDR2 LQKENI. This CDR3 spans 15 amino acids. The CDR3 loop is CASSNGLAEINEQFF. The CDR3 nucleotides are TGTGCCAGCTCAAATGGACTAGCGGAAATCAATGAGCAGTTCTTC.

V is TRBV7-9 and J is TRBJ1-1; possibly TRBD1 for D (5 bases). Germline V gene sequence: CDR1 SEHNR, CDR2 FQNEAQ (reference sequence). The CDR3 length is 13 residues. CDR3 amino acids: CASGGGRDTEAFF. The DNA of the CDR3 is TGTGCATCGGGGGGGGGACGAGACACTGAAGCTTTCTTT.

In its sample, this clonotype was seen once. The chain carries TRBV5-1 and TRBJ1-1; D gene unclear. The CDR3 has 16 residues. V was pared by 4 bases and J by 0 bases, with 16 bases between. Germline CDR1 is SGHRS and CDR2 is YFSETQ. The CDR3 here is CASSPNSRGMNTEAFF. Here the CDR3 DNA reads TGCGCCAGCAGCCCGAATTCCAGAGGGATGAACACTGAAGCTTTCTTT.

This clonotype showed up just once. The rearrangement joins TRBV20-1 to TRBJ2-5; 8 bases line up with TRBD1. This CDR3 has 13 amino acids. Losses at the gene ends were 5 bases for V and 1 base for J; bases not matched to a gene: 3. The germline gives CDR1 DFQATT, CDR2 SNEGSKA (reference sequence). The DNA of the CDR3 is TGCAGTGCTCTAGGACAGGGCCAAGAGACCCAGTACTTC. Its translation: CSALGQGQETQYF.

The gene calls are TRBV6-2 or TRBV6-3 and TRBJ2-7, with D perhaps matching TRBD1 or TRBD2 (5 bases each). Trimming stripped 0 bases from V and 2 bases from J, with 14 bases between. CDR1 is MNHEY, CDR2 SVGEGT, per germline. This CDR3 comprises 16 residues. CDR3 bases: TGTGCCAGCAGTTACTCGGCCGGGACGGCTACCTACGAGCAGTACTTC. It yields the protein CASSYSAGTATYEQYF.

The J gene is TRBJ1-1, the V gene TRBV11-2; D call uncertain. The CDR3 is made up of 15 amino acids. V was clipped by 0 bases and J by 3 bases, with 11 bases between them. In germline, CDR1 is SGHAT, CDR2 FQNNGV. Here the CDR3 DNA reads TGTGCCAGCAGCTTAGATCAGGCCGGGGACACTGAAGCTTTCTTT. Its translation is CASSLDQAGDTEAFF.

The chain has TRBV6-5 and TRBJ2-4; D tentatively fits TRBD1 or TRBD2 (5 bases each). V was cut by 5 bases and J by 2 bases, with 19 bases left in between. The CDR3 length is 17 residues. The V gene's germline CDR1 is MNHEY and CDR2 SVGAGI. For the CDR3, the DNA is TGTGCCAGCAGTATCTCTCCGGGACCCCGGCCCAAAAACATTCAGTACTTC. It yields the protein CASSISPGPRPKNIQYF.

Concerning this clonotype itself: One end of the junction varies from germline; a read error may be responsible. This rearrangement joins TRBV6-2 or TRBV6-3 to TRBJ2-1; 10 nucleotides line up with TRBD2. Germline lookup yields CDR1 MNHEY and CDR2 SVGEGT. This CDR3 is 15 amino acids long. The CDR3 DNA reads TGTTCCAGCCAAAGATTAGCGGGAGGTTTTAATGAGCAGTTCTTC. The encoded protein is CSSQRLAGGFNEQFF.

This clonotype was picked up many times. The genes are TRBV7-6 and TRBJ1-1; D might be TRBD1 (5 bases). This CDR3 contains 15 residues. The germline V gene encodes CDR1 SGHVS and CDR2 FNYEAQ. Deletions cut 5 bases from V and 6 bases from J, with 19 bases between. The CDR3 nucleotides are TGTGCCAGCAGCCTCTTCGGCGGGGCCGGGGCTGAAGCTTTCTTT. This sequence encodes CASSLFGGAGAEAFF.

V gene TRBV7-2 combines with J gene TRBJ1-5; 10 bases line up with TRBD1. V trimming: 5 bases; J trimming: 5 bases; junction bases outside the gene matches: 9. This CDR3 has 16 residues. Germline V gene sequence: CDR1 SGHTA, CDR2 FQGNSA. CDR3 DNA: TGTGCCAGCAGCCAGTACCGGACAGGGGGAGATCAGCCCCAGCATTTT. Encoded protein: CASSQYRTGGDQPQHF.

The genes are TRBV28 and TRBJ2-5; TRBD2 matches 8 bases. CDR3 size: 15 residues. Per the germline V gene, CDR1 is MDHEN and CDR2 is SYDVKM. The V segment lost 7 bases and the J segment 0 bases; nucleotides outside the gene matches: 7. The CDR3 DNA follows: TGTGCCAGCATCCCACTAGCGGCGTACCAAGAGACCCAGTACTTC. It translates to CASIPLAAYQETQYF. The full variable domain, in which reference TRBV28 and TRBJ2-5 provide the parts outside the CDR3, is DVKVTQSSRYLVKRTGEKVFLECVQDMDHENMFWYRQDPGLGLRLIYFSYDVKMKEKGDIPEGYSVSREKKERFSLILESASTNQTSMYLCASIPLAAYQETQYFGPGTRLLVL.

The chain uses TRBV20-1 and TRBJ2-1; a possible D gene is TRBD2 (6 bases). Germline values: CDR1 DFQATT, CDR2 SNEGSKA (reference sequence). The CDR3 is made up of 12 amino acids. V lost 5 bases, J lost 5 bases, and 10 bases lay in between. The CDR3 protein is CSAGSGDNEQFF. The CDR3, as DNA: TGCAGTGCTGGATCGGGAGACAATGAGCAGTTCTTC.

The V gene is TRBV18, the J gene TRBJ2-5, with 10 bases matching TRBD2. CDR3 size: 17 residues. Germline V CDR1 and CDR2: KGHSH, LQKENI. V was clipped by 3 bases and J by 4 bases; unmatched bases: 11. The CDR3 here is CASSPIGLAEALETQYF. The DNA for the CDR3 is TGTGCCAGCTCACCTATAGGACTAGCGGAGGCCCTAGAGACCCAGTACTTC.

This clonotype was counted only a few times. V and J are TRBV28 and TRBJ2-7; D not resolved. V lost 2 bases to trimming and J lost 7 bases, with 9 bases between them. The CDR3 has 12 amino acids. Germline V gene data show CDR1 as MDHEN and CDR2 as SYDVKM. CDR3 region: CASSLLSREQYF. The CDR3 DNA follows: TGTGCCAGCAGTTTACTATCGAGGGAGCAGTACTTC.

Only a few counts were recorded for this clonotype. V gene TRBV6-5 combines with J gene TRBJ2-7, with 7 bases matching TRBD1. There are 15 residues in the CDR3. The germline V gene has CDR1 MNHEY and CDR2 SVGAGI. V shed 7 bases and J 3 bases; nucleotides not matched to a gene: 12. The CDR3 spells CASNLDRDYYYEQYF. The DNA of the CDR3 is TGTGCCAGCAACTTAGACAGGGATTACTACTACGAGCAGTACTTC.

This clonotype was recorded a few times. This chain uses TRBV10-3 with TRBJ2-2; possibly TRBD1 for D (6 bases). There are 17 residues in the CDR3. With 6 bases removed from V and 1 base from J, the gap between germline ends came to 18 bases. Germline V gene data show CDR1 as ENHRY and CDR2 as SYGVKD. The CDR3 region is CAISQPQGSMNTGELFF. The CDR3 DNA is TGTGCCATCAGCCAACCACAGGGATCAATGAACACCGGGGAGCTGTTTTTT.

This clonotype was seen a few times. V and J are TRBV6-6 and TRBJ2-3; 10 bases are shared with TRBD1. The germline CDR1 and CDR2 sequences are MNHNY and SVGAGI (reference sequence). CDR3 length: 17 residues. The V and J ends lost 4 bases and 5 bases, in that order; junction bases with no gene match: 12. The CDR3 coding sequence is TGTGCCAGCAGTTTAGGACTCCGGACAGGGGGATTAGATACGCAGTATTTT. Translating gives CASSLGLRTGGLDTQYF.

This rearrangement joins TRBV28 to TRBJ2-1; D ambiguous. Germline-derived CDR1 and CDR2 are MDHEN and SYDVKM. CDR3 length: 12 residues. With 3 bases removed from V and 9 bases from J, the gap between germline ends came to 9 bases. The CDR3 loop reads CASSFGLGEQFF. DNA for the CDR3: TGTGCCAGCAGTTTCGGTTTAGGTGAGCAGTTCTTC.